The sequence of this T cell receptor (beta chain) was determined in a study of T cells in Graves' hyperthyroidism and ophthalmopathy. Looked up from germline, CDR1 is SGHRS and CDR2 is YFSETQ. The CDR3 sequence is 14 residues long. V lost 0 bases, J lost 3 bases, and 3 bases stayed unmatched. Amplified TCR beta CDR3 regions came from RNA transcripts. An initial round of RT-PCR targeting the TCR CDR3 relied on the HTBI primer set. TCRdb reprocessed the multiplex PCR reads with MiXCR, giving one entry per CDR3 protein. Of about 400,000 distinct CDR3 sequences listed, around 15% are singletons. This clonotype was counted at least ten times.

The chain recombines TRBV5-1 with TRBJ2-7; 7 bases are a match to TRBD1. The sequence came from a man in his fifties with Graves' ophthalmopathy. The sample consisted of blood. The DNA of the CDR3 is TGCGCCAGCAGCTTGGGGGGGACAGTCTACGAGCAGTACTTC. It translates to CASSLGGTVYEQYF.